The 16 T cell receptor beta chains below were found in one sample sequenced in a study of prognosis after radiotherapy for stage I lung cancer. TCR beta CDR3 amplification from genomic DNA was performed by two-round multiplex PCR. Gene-specific TRBV and TRBJ primers were used in PCR round one. Using its own MiXCR run on the multiplex PCR reads, TCRdb lists one record per CDR3 protein. The sample lists some 27,000 distinct CDR3 sequences, roughly 40% seen once, with roughly 35% in the top ten. The sample here was PBMCs, taken before or after stereotactic body radiation therapy (not recorded which). All receptors come from a donor of 50 years or more with non-small cell lung cancer.

This chain uses TRBV28 with TRBJ1-6, with D possibly matching TRBD1 (5 bases). There are 15 residues in the CDR3. Looked up from germline, CDR1 is MDHEN and CDR2 is SYDVKM. Trimming took 5 bases from V and 4 from J, leaving 12 bases between them. CDR3 DNA: TGTGCCAGCAGTACGGGGCCCCCATATAATTCACCCCTCCACTTT. This translates into CASSTGPPYNSPLHF. Full variable domain (outside the CDR3, taken from reference TRBV28 and TRBJ1-6): DVKVTQSSRYLVKRTGEKVFLECVQDMDHENMFWYRQDPGLGLRLIYFSYDVKMKEKGDIPEGYSVSREKKERFSLILESASTNQTSMYLCASSTGPPYNSPLHFGNGTRLTVT.

In its sample, this clonotype is medium-sized. The rearrangement joins TRBV9 to TRBJ1-4; D not certain. The ends were cut back, 2 bases at V and 2 bases at J, with 7 bases in the middle. Germline V lookup: CDR1 SGDLS, CDR2 YYNGEE. This CDR3 is 14 amino acids long. CDR3: CASSVDGTNEKLFF. The CDR3 coding sequence is TGTGCCAGCAGCGTGGACGGTACTAATGAAAAACTGTTTTTT.

This clonotype was picked up many times. CDR3 region: CASSLGLAALETQYF. The CDR3 region has the DNA TGCGCCAGCAGCTTGGGACTAGCGGCCCTAGAGACCCAGTACTTC. This chain uses TRBV5-1 with TRBJ2-5, with 9 bases that match TRBD2. The CDR3 has 15 residues. Germline CDR1 and CDR2: SGHRS and YFSETQ. V lost 0 bases, J lost 4 bases, and 4 bases stayed unmatched. Drawing the rest from reference TRBV5-1 and TRBJ2-5, the complete variable domain is KAGVTQTPRYLIKTRGQQVTLSCSPISGHRSVSWYQQTPGQGLQFLFEYFSETQRNKGNFPGRFSGRQFSNSRSEMNVSTLELGDSALYLCASSLGLAALETQYFGPGTRLLVL.

This rearrangement joins TRBV29-1 to TRBJ1-2, with a possible D match to TRBD1 (6 bases). This CDR3 has 13 amino acids. CDR1 SQVTM and CDR2 ANQGSEA come from the germline V gene. Trimming shortened V by 4 bases and J by 4 bases, and 13 bases separated the two germline ends. This chain's CDR3 is CSVGGGPTYGYTF. In DNA form, the CDR3 reads TGCAGCGTTGGGGGGGGCCCGACCTATGGCTACACCTTC.

This clonotype came up once. An end of the junction differs from the germline gene, which may be a read error. CDR3: CASSRGFSSTYTQYF. The CDR3 region has the DNA TGTGCCAGCAGTCGAGGGTTCTCTAGCACATATACGCAGTATTTT. The V call is TRBV6-1, the J call TRBJ2-3, with a weak D call TRBD2 (5 bases). This CDR3 has 15 amino acids. Germline loops: CDR1 MNHNS, CDR2 SASEGT.

This clonotype came up many times. V is TRBV18 and J is TRBJ2-1; D not certain. The ends were cut back, 1 base at V and 8 bases at J, with 12 bases in the middle. Germline CDR1 is KGHSH and CDR2 is LQKENI. This CDR3 region has 14 residues. The CDR3 bases are TGTGCCAGCTCACCACGGCCCGAGGTCGATGAGCAGTTCTTC. As protein: CASSPRPEVDEQFF.

CDR3 in DNA: TGTGCCAGCAGAAACGGACAGAACTCCTACGAGCAGTACTTC. Encoded protein: CASRNGQNSYEQYF. The rearrangement links TRBV12-3 or TRBV12-4 to TRBJ2-7; a possible D gene is TRBD1 (6 bases). The V gene lost 6 bases and the J gene lost 0 bases, with 12 bases spanning the gap. This CDR3 spans 14 amino acids.

This clonotype has only one observation. A single base separates this from a much larger clone, so it may be a read error. The chain's CDR3 is CSASDRGRKTQYF. The CDR3 region has the DNA TGCAGTGCCAGTGACAGGGGGCGTAAGACCCAGTACTTC. This chain links TRBV20-1 with TRBJ2-5; 10 bases are shared with TRBD1. CDR3 size: 13 residues. V dropped 6 bases and J dropped 6; count of bases not matched to a gene: 7. Germline CDR1 and CDR2: DFQATT and SNEGSKA (reference sequence).

This clonotype appeared many times. This chain uses TRBV28 with TRBJ2-4; D not certain. The CDR3 has 14 residues. Trimming pared 9 bases from V and 0 bases from J, leaving 12 bases between. Germline CDR1 is MDHEN and CDR2 is SYDVKM. The CDR3 protein is CASETDLAKNIQYF. The CDR3 nucleotides read TGTGCCAGTGAGACGGACCTAGCCAAAAACATTCAGTACTTC.

This clonotype was counted many times. The chain employs TRBV20-1 and TRBJ1-2; D perhaps matches TRBD1 (5 bases). Germline V gene data show CDR1 as DFQATT and CDR2 as SNEGSKA (reference sequence). V was trimmed by 3 bases and J by 3 bases, leaving 17 bases between them. The CDR3 is 15 amino acids. Written as DNA, the CDR3 is TGCAGTGCTAGCGCTCTGAGGGGACGTGACTATGGCTACACCTTC. As protein: CSASALRGRDYGYTF.

The chain joins TRBV28 to TRBJ2-1; 7 bases agree with TRBD1. Looked up from germline, CDR1 is MDHEN and CDR2 is SYDVKM. The CDR3 contains 17 residues. The trim removed 7 bases at V and 3 bases at J, leaving 15 bases unmatched. CDR3 nucleotide sequence: TGTGCCAGCACGCCATCCGTCGCGGCAGGGGGCTACAATGAGCAGTTCTTC. This gives the protein CASTPSVAAGGYNEQFF. Together with reference TRBV28 and TRBJ2-1, the CDR3 gives the full variable domain: DVKVTQSSRYLVKRTGEKVFLECVQDMDHENMFWYRQDPGLGLRLIYFSYDVKMKEKGDIPEGYSVSREKKERFSLILESASTNQTSMYLCASTPSVAAGGYNEQFFGPGTRLTVL.

This clonotype showed up just once. A clone one base away is much larger, so this may be a read error. The chain recombines TRBV10-2 with TRBJ2-5, with 10 bases lining up with TRBD2. Germline CDR1 WSHSY, CDR2 SAAADI. This CDR3 has 15 amino acids. The V segment lost 6 bases and the J segment 5 bases; nucleotides outside the gene matches: 9. CDR3 DNA sequence: TGCGCCAGCAGGTATACTAGCGGGGCTGACGAGACCCAGTACTTC. It encodes CASRYTSGADETQYF.

As for this clonotype: The likely explanation is a read error, given a far larger clone one base away. The chain couples TRBV6-8 to TRBJ2-7; TRBD2 matches 7 bases. There are 11 residues in the CDR3. CDR1 and CDR2 (germline): MNHGY, SAAAGT. As DNA, the CDR3 is TGTTCCAGCGGGGTTGCTTACGAGCAGTACTTC. Residues: CSSGVAYEQYF.

This clonotype was counted at least ten times. The V call is TRBV10-3, the J call TRBJ2-5, with 12 bases that match TRBD2. The ends lost 4 bases at V and 0 bases at J; junction bases unmatched: 3. Per the germline V gene, CDR1 is ENHRY and CDR2 is SYGVKD. This CDR3 is built from 16 residues. CDR3 sequence reads: CAISGGTSGYQETQYF. Written as DNA, the CDR3 is TGTGCCATCAGTGGGGGGACTAGCGGGTACCAAGAGACCCAGTACTTC.

This clonotype was seen a handful of times. Since a much larger clone is just one base distant, this may be a read error. The gene calls are TRBV2 and TRBJ2-1; 7 bases agree with TRBD1. The CDR3 has 13 residues. With 8 bases clipped from V and 5 bases from J, the junction kept 6 bases outside the gene matches. CDR1 is SNHLY, CDR2 FYNNEI, per germline. Here the CDR3 DNA reads TGTGCCAGCGTGAGGGGGCGAAACAATGAGCAGTTCTTC. This translates into CASVRGRNNEQFF. Full variable domain (missing parts from reference TRBV2 and TRBJ2-1): EPEVTQTPSHQVTQMGQEVILRCVPISNHLYFYWYRQILGQKVEFLVSFYNNEISEKSEIFDDQFSVERPDGSNFTLKIRSTKLEDSAMYFCASVRGRNNEQFFGPGTRLTVL.

This chain connects TRBV3-1 to TRBJ1-5; D gene unclear. The germline V gene encodes CDR1 LGHDT and CDR2 YNNKEL (reference sequence). Trimming removed 1 base at V and 1 base at J, with 2 bases between. This CDR3 is built from 13 residues. The CDR3 protein is CASSQGSNQPQHF. CDR3 DNA sequence: TGTGCCAGCAGCCAAGGGAGCAATCAGCCCCAGCATTTT.